What follows are 30 T cell receptor beta chains derived from one specimen sequenced in a study of blood T cells in healthy people across ages. The authors ran a second PCR of about 7 to 11 cycles using a sample-barcoded 5' primer and a J-beta primer mix. TCRdb recomputed calls from the 5' RACE reads with MiXCR, one row per CDR3 protein. The table shows some 1.4 million distinct CDR3 sequences, with 40% to 50% occurring only once. Sequenced sample: blood. These receptor sequences come from a woman in her late teens or twenties in good health.

The V gene is TRBV6-1, the J gene TRBJ1-2; no clear D. V dropped 1 base and J dropped 2 bases, with 8 bases sitting between them. The CDR3 is 14 residues long. Germline values: CDR1 MNHNS, CDR2 SASEGT. CDR3 in amino acids: CASSEDLMNYGYTF. The CDR3 nucleotides read TGTGCCAGCAGTGAAGATCTGATGAACTATGGCTACACCTTC.

The chain employs TRBV3-1 and TRBJ2-1; the D gene could be TRBD1 or TRBD2 (5 bases each). This CDR3 comprises 15 residues. Germline V gene data show CDR1 as LGHDT and CDR2 as YNNKEL (reference sequence). V lost 8 bases to trimming and J lost 1 base, with 15 bases between them. Here the CDR3 DNA reads TGTGCCAGCCATCGAGAGGGGTCTTCCTACAATGAGCAGTTCTTC. It translates to CASHREGSSYNEQFF.

CDR3 sequence: CSAGDWMRDEQYF. The CDR3 nucleotides read TGCAGCGCAGGCGACTGGATGAGAGACGAGCAGTACTTC. This sequence joins TRBV29-1 and TRBJ2-7; no reliable D call. Germline-derived CDR1 and CDR2 are SQVTM and ANQGSEA. The CDR3 consists of 13 residues. Trimming shortened V by 7 bases and J by 5 bases, and 18 bases separated the two germline ends.

V and J are TRBV4-1 and TRBJ2-3, with TRBD2 matching 9 bases. V was clipped by 0 bases and J by 7 bases; unmatched bases: 14. CDR1 and CDR2 from the germline V gene are MGHRA and YSYEKL. The CDR3 covers 18 residues. In DNA, the CDR3 is TGCGCCAGCAGCCAAGATCCCCCCCTAGCGGGGACCTCGAATACGCAGTATTTT. Its translation is CASSQDPPLAGTSNTQYF.

The chain is built from TRBV20-1 and TRBJ2-7, with 8 bases aligning to TRBD2. This CDR3 contains 12 residues. Germline V gene lookup returns CDR1 DFQATT and CDR2 SNEGSKA (reference sequence). The V gene end was trimmed by 6 bases and the J gene end by 12 bases; junction bases not matched to a gene: 13. The CDR3 here is CSAPREGIEWYF. The CDR3 DNA reads TGCAGTGCCCCACGGGAGGGGATTGAGTGGTACTTC.

The chain employs TRBV4-1 and TRBJ2-1; D not resolved. The CDR3 consists of 16 residues. Germline V lookup: CDR1 MGHRA, CDR2 YSYEKL. Trimming took off 4 bases at V and 5 bases at J, with 18 bases between the two ends. CDR3 in amino acids: CASSRVSAWGNNEQFF. The CDR3 DNA reads as TGCGCCAGCAGCCGAGTATCGGCTTGGGGAAACAATGAGCAGTTCTTC.

The rearrangement links TRBV7-3 to TRBJ2-3, with D perhaps matching TRBD1 or TRBD2 (5 bases each). V shed 5 bases and J shed 5 bases, with 11 bases lying between them. Germline CDR1 reads SGHTA; CDR2 reads FQGTGA. This CDR3 has 13 amino acids. The CDR3 loop reads CASSPGTLDTQYF. CDR3 sequence (DNA): TGTGCCAGCAGCCCGGGGACCCTAGATACGCAGTATTTT.

The rearrangement links TRBV20-1 to TRBJ2-3, with 9 bases aligning to TRBD1. J gave up 0 bases and V 6 bases, and 13 bases lay outside the gene matches. The CDR3 length is 17 residues. Germline V gene data show CDR1 as DFQATT and CDR2 as SNEGSKA (reference sequence). CDR3 amino acids: CSATPGQGIGSTDTQYF. The DNA of the CDR3 is TGCAGTGCGACTCCGGGACAGGGCATTGGGAGCACAGATACGCAGTATTTT.

The chain employs TRBV20-1 and TRBJ2-3; 9 bases map to TRBD2. Germline-derived CDR1 and CDR2 are DFQATT and SNEGSKA (reference sequence). This CDR3 region has 14 residues. The V and J ends lost 1 base and 6 bases, in that order; junction bases with no gene match: 5. In DNA, the CDR3 is TGCAGTGCTAGAGTGGCTAGCGGGATGGATACGCAGTATTTT. Translating gives CSARVASGMDTQYF.

The rearrangement joins TRBV28 to TRBJ2-7, with TRBD2 matching over 12 bases. Germline CDR1 and CDR2: MDHEN and SYDVKM. This CDR3 has 14 amino acids. The CDR3 bases are TGTGCTTACCGGACTAGCGGGGCTCCCTACGAGCAGTACTTC. Protein product: CAYRTSGAPYEQYF.

The chain links TRBV29-1 to TRBJ1-1; weak D call: TRBD1 (5 bases). CDR3 size: 15 residues. Germline V gives CDR1 SQVTM, CDR2 ANQGSEA. Between the trimmed V and J ends, which lost 3 bases and 1 base, there was a span of 15 bases. CDR3 residues: CSVDREFVQNTEAFF. The DNA of the CDR3 is TGCAGCGTTGACAGGGAGTTCGTACAGAACACTGAAGCTTTCTTT.

The chain is built from TRBV4-1 and TRBJ1-2, with D possibly being TRBD1 (5 bases). There are 16 residues in the CDR3. Trimming cost V 0 bases and J 8 bases, with 19 bases left between them. Germline V gives CDR1 MGHRA, CDR2 YSYEKL. The CDR3 loop reads CASSQDYGQGPEGYTF. CDR3 DNA sequence: TGCGCCAGCAGCCAAGATTACGGACAAGGGCCGGAAGGCTACACCTTC.

The genes are TRBV7-2 and TRBJ2-7; a weak D match, TRBD2 (6 bases). The germline V gene encodes CDR1 SGHTA and CDR2 FQGNSA. The CDR3 sequence is 13 residues long. With 2 bases removed from V and 7 bases from J, the gap between germline ends came to 12 bases. In DNA, the CDR3 is TGTGCCAGCAGCTTAAGGGGACTTCCGGAGCAGTACTTC. This sequence encodes CASSLRGLPEQYF.

The J gene is TRBJ2-3, the V gene TRBV18, with TRBD1 as a possible D gene (5 bases). Trimming removed 0 bases from V and 6 bases from J, with 16 bases in between. CDR1 and CDR2 (germline): KGHSH, LQKENI. The CDR3 runs 16 residues. The CDR3 loop is CASSPPPGPFTDTQYF. CDR3 nucleotide sequence: TGTGCCAGCTCACCACCCCCAGGGCCCTTCACGGATACGCAGTATTTT. Looking up the rest from reference TRBV18 and TRBJ2-3 gives the full variable domain: NAGVMQNPRHLVRRRGQEARLRCSPMKGHSHVYWYRQLPEEGLKFMVYLQKENIIDESGMPKERFSAEFPKEGPSILRIQQVVRGDSAAYFCASSPPPGPFTDTQYFGPGTRLTVL.

The chain has TRBV7-9 and TRBJ2-7; D might be TRBD1 (5 bases). CDR1 and CDR2 from the germline V gene are SEHNR and FQNEAQ (reference sequence). The CDR3 loop spans 16 amino acids. Trimming removed 2 bases at V and 0 bases at J, with 14 bases between. This CDR3 is CASSLLVGASSYEQYF. The CDR3 region has the DNA TGTGCCAGCAGCTTACTGGTAGGGGCCAGCTCCTACGAGCAGTACTTC.

On this clonotype: Germline and junction disagree at one end, which may indicate a read error. V usage is TRBV15 and J usage is TRBJ1-6, with unresolved D. The CDR3 is made up of 14 amino acids. Per germline, CDR1 LNHNV and CDR2 YYDKDF (reference sequence). The CDR3, as DNA: TGTGCCACCAGCAGCGAGGTCGTCAATTTACCCCTCCACTTT. Amino acid sequence: CATSSEVVNLPLHF.

The J gene is TRBJ2-2, the V gene TRBV3-1; D is undetermined. Between the trimmed V and J ends, which lost 0 bases and 3 bases, there was a span of 11 bases. The CDR3 extends over 16 amino acids. From germline, CDR1 is LGHDT and CDR2 YNNKEL (reference sequence). The CDR3 is CASSQEVLSYTGELFF. The CDR3 DNA is TGTGCCAGCAGCCAAGAAGTCCTTTCTTACACCGGGGAGCTGTTTTTT.

The V and J genes are TRBV4-1 and TRBJ2-1; unclear D gene. The CDR3 loop spans 14 amino acids. In germline, CDR1 is MGHRA, CDR2 YSYEKL. Trimming removed 3 bases at V and 6 bases at J, with 12 bases between. The CDR3 bases are TGCGCCAGCAGCCACACGGGTGGAGTCAATGAGCAGTTCTTC. It encodes CASSHTGGVNEQFF.

Details on this clonotype: One end of the junction fails to match germline, which may point to a read error. The rearrangement joins TRBV5-1 to TRBJ2-5; TRBD2 agrees at 9 bases. This CDR3 spans 14 amino acids. Looked up from germline, CDR1 is SGHRS and CDR2 is YFSETQ. CDR3 protein: CASSLLGLAETQCF. The CDR3, as DNA: TGCGCCAGCAGCTTGTTGGGACTAGCAGAGACCCAGTGCTTC.

J is TRBJ1-1 and V is TRBV4-2; D is undetermined. Germline lookup yields CDR1 LGHNA and CDR2 YNFKEQ. Trimming removed 0 bases at V and 7 bases at J, with 6 bases between. The CDR3 is 12 amino acids. This CDR3 reads CASSQDRSEAFF. CDR3 DNA sequence: TGTGCCAGCAGCCAAGACAGAAGTGAAGCTTTCTTT.

This chain connects TRBV5-4 to TRBJ2-5, with 8 bases aligning to TRBD2. This CDR3 is built from 15 residues. V was pared by 4 bases and J by 11 bases, with 16 bases of the junction left unmatched. The germline V gene encodes CDR1 SGHNT and CDR2 YYREEE (reference sequence). The CDR3 bases are TGTGCCAGCAGCGAGAATAGCGGGATCGGCGATGAGCAGTACTTC. This sequence encodes CASSENSGIGDEQYF.

This clonotype was found many times. This sequence joins TRBV20-1 and TRBJ2-5; no definite D call. Germline CDR1 and CDR2: DFQATT and SNEGSKA (reference sequence). V was trimmed by 0 bases and J by 4 bases, leaving 18 bases between them. This CDR3 region has 16 residues. CDR3 in amino acids: CSARDQGNQGPETQYF. The CDR3 DNA follows: TGCAGTGCTAGAGATCAAGGGAATCAAGGGCCAGAGACCCAGTACTTC.

Written as DNA, the CDR3 is TGCAGTGCGGATACAGTGAGATACTACGAGCAGTACTTC. Its translation is CSADTVRYYEQYF. The chain has TRBV20-1 and TRBJ2-7, with D hard to call. Trimming cost V 6 bases and J 3 bases, with 15 bases left between them. The CDR3 covers 13 residues. The germline CDR1 and CDR2 sequences are DFQATT and SNEGSKA (reference sequence).

V is TRBV20-1 and J is TRBJ2-1, with D perhaps TRBD2 (5 bases). CDR1 and CDR2 from the germline V gene are DFQATT and SNEGSKA (reference sequence). This CDR3 has 15 residues. The DNA for the CDR3 is TGCAGCGCTGGAGGTGGGATTAGCTCCTACAATGAGCAGTTCTTC. Amino acids: CSAGGGISSYNEQFF.

The genes are TRBV28 and TRBJ2-7; no definite D call. The CDR3 length is 14 residues. V dropped 1 base and J dropped 2 bases, with 9 bases sitting between them. Per the germline V gene, CDR1 is MDHEN and CDR2 is SYDVKM. CDR3 sequence (DNA): TGTGCCAGCAGTTTATATGGACGCACCTACGAGCAGTACTTC. The encoded protein is CASSLYGRTYEQYF.

The rearrangement links TRBV12-3 or TRBV12-4 to TRBJ1-6, with D unclear. The V end lost 3 bases, the J end lost 7 bases, and 28 bases lay between the germline ends. The length of the CDR3 is 20 residues. The CDR3 bases are TGTGCCAGCAGTTTCGGGTCGGTCACAGACTTCTCGGTGTGGAATTCACCCCTCCACTTT. As protein: CASSFGSVTDFSVWNSPLHF.

The count of this clonotype is one. A much bigger clone sits one base away, suggesting this may be a read error. This chain connects TRBV7-2 to TRBJ2-1, with D perhaps given as TRBD1 or TRBD2 (5 bases each). CDR1 and CDR2 from the germline V gene are SGHTA and FQGNSA. CDR3 length: 15 amino acids. The V end was cut by 6 bases, the J end by 2 bases, with 14 bases between. The CDR3 region has the DNA TGTGCCAGCAGGCCGGGACGAGCGGCCTACAATGAGCAGTTCTTC. This codes for CASRPGRAAYNEQFF.

The V gene is TRBV2, the J gene TRBJ1-2, with 9 bases aligning to TRBD1. The CDR3 length is 15 residues. The germline V gene has CDR1 SNHLY and CDR2 FYNNEI. The V and J ends lost 4 bases and 7 bases, in that order; junction bases with no gene match: 10. The CDR3 DNA reads as TGTGCCAGCAGTGGATTGACAGGGGGTGTCTCTGGCTACACCTTC. Residues: CASSGLTGGVSGYTF.

The chain joins TRBV25-1 to TRBJ2-5; weak D call: TRBD1 (5 bases). The length of the CDR3 is 14 residues. Trimming removed 6 bases from V and 1 base from J, with 12 bases in between. Germline V gives CDR1 MGHDK, CDR2 SYGVNS. The CDR3 reads CASSDRSVQETQYF. The DNA for the CDR3 is TGTGCCAGCAGCGACAGAAGTGTCCAAGAGACCCAGTACTTC.

This clonotype was observed a handful of times. In nucleotides, the CDR3 is TGTGCCAGCAGACAGACTAGCTCAGGGGAGCAGTACTTC. This gives the protein CASRQTSSGEQYF. The chain carries TRBV7-2 and TRBJ2-7, with TRBD2 matching 7 bases. There are 13 residues in the CDR3. Germline assignment: CDR1 SGHTA and CDR2 FQGNSA. V was clipped by 6 bases and J by 7 bases; unmatched bases: 9. Using reference TRBV7-2 and TRBJ2-7 for the parts outside the CDR3, the full variable domain is GAGVSQSPSNKVTEKGKDVELRCDPISGHTALYWYRQSLGQGLEFLIYFQGNSAPDKSGLPSDRFSAERTGGSVSTLTIQRTQQEDSAVYLCASRQTSSGEQYFGPGTRLTVT.